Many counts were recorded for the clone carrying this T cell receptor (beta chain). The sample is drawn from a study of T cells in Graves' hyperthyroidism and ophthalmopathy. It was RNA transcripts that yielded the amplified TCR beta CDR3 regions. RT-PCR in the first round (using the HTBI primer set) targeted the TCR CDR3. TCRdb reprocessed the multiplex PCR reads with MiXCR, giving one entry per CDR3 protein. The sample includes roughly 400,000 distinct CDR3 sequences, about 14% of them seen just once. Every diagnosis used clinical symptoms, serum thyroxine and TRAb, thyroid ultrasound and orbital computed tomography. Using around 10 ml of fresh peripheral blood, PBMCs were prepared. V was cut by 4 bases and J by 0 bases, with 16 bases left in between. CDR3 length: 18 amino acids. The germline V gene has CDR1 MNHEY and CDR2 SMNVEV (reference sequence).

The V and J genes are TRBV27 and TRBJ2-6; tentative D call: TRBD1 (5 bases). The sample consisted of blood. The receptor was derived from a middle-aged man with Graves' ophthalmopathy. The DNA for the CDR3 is TGTGCCAGCAGTTCCACTCCACAGGTACCCTCTGGGGCCAACGTCCTGACTTTC. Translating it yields CASSSTPQVPSGANVLTF.